Sequencing of this TCR beta chain was carried out in a study of T cell changes during pregnancy in multiple sclerosis. Method: immunoSEQ multiplex PCR; TCRdb's copy keeps in-frame clones and lacks some. The sample yields about 40,000 clones, around 93% seen once. V was clipped by 5 bases and J by 2 bases; unmatched bases: 10. Germline CDR1 is MNHEY and CDR2 is SMNVEV (reference sequence). The CDR3 totals 17 residues. This receptor was obtained from a female donor with multiple sclerosis, enrolled in a pregnancy study. The sample in question was CD4+ T cells from peripheral blood mononuclear cells, obtained before pregnancy. This chain joins TRBV27 and TRBJ1-1; 11 positions match TRBD1. CDR3 sequence reads: CASSRGQGARVNTEAFF. Written as DNA, the CDR3 is TGTGCCAGCAGTCGAGGACAGGGGGCGCGGGTTAACACTGAAGCTTTCTTT.